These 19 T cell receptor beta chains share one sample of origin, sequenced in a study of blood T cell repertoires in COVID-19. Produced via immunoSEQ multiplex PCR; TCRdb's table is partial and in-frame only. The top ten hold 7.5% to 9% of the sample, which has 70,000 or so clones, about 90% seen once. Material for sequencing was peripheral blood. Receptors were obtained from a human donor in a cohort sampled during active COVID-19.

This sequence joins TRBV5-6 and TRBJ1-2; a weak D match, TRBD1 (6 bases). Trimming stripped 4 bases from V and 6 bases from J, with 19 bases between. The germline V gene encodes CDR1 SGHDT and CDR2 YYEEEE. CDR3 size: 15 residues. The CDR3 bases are TGTGCCAGCAGCCACGAAGGGACAAGGAGTAATGGCTACACCTTC. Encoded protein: CASSHEGTRSNGYTF.

The CDR3 region is CAISDSGGDYNEQFF. Written as DNA, the CDR3 is TGTGCCATCAGTGATAGCGGGGGAGACTACAATGAGCAGTTCTTC. V usage is TRBV10-3 and J usage is TRBJ2-1, with 9 bases matching TRBD2. The germline gives CDR1 ENHRY, CDR2 SYGVKD. The V segment lost 3 bases and the J segment 3 bases; nucleotides outside the gene matches: 3. The CDR3 consists of 15 residues.

The chain's CDR3 is CASRRGQNQPQHF. CDR3 DNA: TGTGCCAGCAGAAGGGGGCAAAATCAGCCCCAGCATTTT. The chain recombines TRBV27 with TRBJ1-5; 7 bases map to TRBD1. Looked up from germline, CDR1 is MNHEY and CDR2 is SMNVEV (reference sequence). V dropped 6 bases and J dropped 4; count of bases not matched to a gene: 3. The CDR3 has 13 amino acids.

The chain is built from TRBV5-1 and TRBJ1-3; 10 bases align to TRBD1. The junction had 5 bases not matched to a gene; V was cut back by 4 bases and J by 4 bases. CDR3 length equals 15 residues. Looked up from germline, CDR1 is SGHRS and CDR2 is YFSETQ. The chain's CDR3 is CASSLDRGLGNTIYF. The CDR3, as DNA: TGCGCCAGCAGCCTTGACAGGGGGCTCGGAAACACCATATATTTT.

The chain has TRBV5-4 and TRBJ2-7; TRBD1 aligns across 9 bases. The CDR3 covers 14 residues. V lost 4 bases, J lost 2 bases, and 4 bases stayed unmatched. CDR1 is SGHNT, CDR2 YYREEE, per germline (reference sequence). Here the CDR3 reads CASSLRQGAYEQYF. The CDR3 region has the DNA TGTGCCAGCAGCCTAAGACAGGGGGCCTACGAGCAGTACTTC.

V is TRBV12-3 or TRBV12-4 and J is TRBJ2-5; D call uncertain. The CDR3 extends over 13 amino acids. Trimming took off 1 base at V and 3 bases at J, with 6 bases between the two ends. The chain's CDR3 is CASSLGLKETQYF. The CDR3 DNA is TGTGCCAGCAGTTTAGGACTCAAAGAGACCCAGTACTTC.

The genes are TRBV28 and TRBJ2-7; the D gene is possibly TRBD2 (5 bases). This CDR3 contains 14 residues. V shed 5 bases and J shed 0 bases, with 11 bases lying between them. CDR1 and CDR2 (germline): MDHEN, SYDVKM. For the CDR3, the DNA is TGTGCCAGCAGTAAAAGCGGATCCTCCTACGAGCAGTACTTC. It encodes CASSKSGSSYEQYF.

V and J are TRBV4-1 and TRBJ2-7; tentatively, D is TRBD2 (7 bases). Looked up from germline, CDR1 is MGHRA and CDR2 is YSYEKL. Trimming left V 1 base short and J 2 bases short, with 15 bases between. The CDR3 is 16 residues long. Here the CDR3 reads CASSQGWGGRTYEQYF. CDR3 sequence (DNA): TGCGCCAGCAGCCAAGGTTGGGGGGGCAGAACCTACGAGCAGTACTTC.

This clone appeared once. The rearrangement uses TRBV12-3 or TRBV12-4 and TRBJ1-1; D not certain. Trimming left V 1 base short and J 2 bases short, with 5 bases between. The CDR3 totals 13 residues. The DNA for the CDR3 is TGTGCCAGCAGTTTAGAGCATAACACTGAAGCTTTCTTT. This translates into CASSLEHNTEAFF.

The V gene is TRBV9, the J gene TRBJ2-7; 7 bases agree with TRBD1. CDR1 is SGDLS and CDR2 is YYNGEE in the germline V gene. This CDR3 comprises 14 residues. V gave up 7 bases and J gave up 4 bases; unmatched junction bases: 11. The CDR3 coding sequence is TGTGCCAGCGGGCCGGCAGGGGGTGGGTACGAGCAGTACTTC. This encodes CASGPAGGGYEQYF. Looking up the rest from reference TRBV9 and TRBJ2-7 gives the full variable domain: DSGVTQTPKHLITATGQRVTLRCSPRSGDLSVYWYQQSLDQGLQFLIQYYNGEERAKGNILERFSAQQFPDLHSELNLSSLELGDSALYFCASGPAGGGYEQYFGPGTRLTVT.

The DNA of the CDR3 is TGTGCCAGCAGCCCGATCGACAGAAACTATGGCTACACCTTC. It is translated as CASSPIDRNYGYTF. J is TRBJ1-2 and V is TRBV7-2; TRBD1 is a possible D gene (5 bases). V gave up 5 bases and J gave up 2 bases, with 12 bases separating them. This CDR3 contains 14 residues. Per germline, CDR1 SGHTA and CDR2 FQGNSA.

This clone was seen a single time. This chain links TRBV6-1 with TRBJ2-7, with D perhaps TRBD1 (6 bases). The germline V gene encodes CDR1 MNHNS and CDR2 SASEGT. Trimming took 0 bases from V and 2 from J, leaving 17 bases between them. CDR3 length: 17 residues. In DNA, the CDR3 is TGTGCCAGCAGTGAAGCCCGGGGCAGTTCAGGGGCCTACGAGCAGTACTTC. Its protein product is CASSEARGSSGAYEQYF.

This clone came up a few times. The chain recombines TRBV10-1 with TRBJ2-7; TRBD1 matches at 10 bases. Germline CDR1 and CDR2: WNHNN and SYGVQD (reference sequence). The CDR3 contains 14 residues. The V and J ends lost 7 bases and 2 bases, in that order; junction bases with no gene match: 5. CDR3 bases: TGCGCCAGCATCCGGGGGACAGGGGCCTACGAGCAGTACTTC. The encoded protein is CASIRGTGAYEQYF.

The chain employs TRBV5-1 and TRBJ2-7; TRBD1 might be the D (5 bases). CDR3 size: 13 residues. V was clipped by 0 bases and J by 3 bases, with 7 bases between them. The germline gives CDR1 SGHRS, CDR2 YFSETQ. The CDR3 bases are TGCGCCAGCAGCTTGGGGGGCGGCTACGAGCAGTACTTC. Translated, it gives CASSLGGGYEQYF.

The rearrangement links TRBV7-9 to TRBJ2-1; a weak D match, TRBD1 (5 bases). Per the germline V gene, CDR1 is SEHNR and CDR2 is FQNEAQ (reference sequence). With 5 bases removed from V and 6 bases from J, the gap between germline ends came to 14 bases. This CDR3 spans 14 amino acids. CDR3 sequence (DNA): TGTGCCAGCAGCGGGGTCCGCAGGGTCAATGAGCAGTTCTTC. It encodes CASSGVRRVNEQFF.

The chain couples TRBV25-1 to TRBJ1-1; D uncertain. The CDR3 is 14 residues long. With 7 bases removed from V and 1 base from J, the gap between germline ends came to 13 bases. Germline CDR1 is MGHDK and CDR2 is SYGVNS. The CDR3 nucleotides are TGTGCCAGCAAGATAGGTGGGCCGAACACTGAAGCTTTCTTT. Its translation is CASKIGGPNTEAFF.

This CDR3 reads CASSYEEAAYQPQHF. In DNA, the CDR3 is TGTGCCAGCAGTTACGAAGAGGCAGCTTATCAGCCCCAGCATTTT. The chain couples TRBV6-2 or TRBV6-3 to TRBJ1-5; D gene unclear. The CDR3 contains 15 residues. CDR1 is MNHEY, CDR2 SVGEGT, per germline. Trimming shortened V by 2 bases and J by 5 bases, and 13 bases separated the two germline ends.

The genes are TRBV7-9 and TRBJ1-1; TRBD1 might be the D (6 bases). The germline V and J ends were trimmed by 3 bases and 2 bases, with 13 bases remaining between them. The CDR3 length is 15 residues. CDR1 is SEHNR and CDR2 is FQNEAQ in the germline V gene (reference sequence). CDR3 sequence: CASSFYREKNTEAFF. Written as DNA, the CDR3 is TGTGCCAGCAGCTTCTACAGGGAGAAAAACACTGAAGCTTTCTTT. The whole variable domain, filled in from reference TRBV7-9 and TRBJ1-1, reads DTGVSQNPRHKITKRGQNVTFRCDPISEHNRLYWYRQTLGQGPEFLTYFQNEAQLEKSRLLSDRFSAERPKGSFSTLEIQRTEQGDSAMYLCASSFYREKNTEAFFGQGTRLTVV.

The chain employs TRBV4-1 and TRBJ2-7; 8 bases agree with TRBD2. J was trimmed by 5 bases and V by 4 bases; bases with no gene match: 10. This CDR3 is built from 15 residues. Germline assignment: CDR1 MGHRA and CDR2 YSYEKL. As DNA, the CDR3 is TGCGCCAGCAGCCTCGCGCGGGGGGCCTTGAACGAGCAGTACTTC. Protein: CASSLARGALNEQYF.